This T cell receptor (beta chain) was sequenced during a study of tumor-infiltrating lymphocytes in primary liver carcinoma. In this sample, this clonotype turned up a few times. This CDR3 is missing its conserved last phenylalanine or tryptophan, likely due to a read error. Priming with a constant-region primer yielded TCR beta cDNA from around 0.45 ug total RNA. The TCR beta library was amplified through three nested multiplex PCR rounds in a modified ARM-PCR procedure. Running ten to eleven cycles apiece, the first two PCR rounds relied on TRBV1-TRBV30 forward primers together with a C-beta reverse primer. One entry per CDR3 protein, called by TCRdb with MiXCR from the multiplex PCR reads. The sample lists about 59,000 distinct CDR3 sequences, roughly 70% occurring once. The germline V gene encodes CDR1 LGHNA and CDR2 YNFKEQ. The CDR3 is 18 amino acids. Starting material for RNA and DNA co-extraction consisted of roughly 20-34 mg of unsorted bulk tissue.

The chain combines TRBV4-2 with TRBJ2-3; 10 bases are a match to TRBD2. Source material: liver tumor tissue from sampling region 2. Indicated subset: tumor region T2, inferior pole. This clonotype was sampled from a man aged 35-49 years with primary liver carcinoma and hepatitis B virus infection. The CDR3 DNA reads TGTGCCAGTAGCCAAGTGGCGCTTCTAGCGGGAGCAACAGATACGCAGTATCTT. Translation gives CASSQVALLAGATDTQYL.